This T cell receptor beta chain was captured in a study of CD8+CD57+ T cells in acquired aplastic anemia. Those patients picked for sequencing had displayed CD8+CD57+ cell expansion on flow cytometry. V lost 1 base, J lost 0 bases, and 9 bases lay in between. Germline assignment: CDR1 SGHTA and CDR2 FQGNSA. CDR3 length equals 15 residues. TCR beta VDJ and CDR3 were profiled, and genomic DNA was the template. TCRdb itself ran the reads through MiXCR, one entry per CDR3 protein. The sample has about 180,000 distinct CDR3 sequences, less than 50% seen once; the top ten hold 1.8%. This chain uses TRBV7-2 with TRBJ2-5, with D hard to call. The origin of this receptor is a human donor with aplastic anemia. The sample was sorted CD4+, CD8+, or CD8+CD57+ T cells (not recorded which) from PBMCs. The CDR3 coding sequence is TGTGCCAGCAGCTTAGTGCAGGCGTACCAAGAGACCCAGTACTTC. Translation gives CASSLVQAYQETQYF.